Presented here are 7 T cell receptor beta chains from one specimen sequenced in a study of CD8 T cells in ankylosing spondylitis. One entry per CDR3 protein results from TCRdb running MiXCR on the 5' RACE reads. This table has 150,000 to 200,000 distinct CDR3 sequences, approximately 10% appearing once. The sample taken for sequencing was blood, either unsorted or a sorted T cell fraction (not recorded which). These receptors all come from a male donor with ankylosing spondylitis or in good health (not recorded which).

This clonotype occurred a few times. In nucleotides, the CDR3 is TGTGCCACCAGCAGAGATAGAACAGGGGCGATCCGTGAGCAGTTCTTC. It yields the protein CATSRDRTGAIREQFF. The gene calls are TRBV15 and TRBJ2-1; 7 nucleotides line up with TRBD1. The J segment lost 9 bases and the V segment lost 0 bases, leaving 11 bases of the junction unmatched. The CDR3 covers 16 residues. The V gene's germline CDR1 is LNHNV and CDR2 YYDKDF (reference sequence).

This clonotype appeared many times. The chain is built from TRBV20-1 and TRBJ2-3, with D perhaps TRBD1 or TRBD2 (6 bases each). CDR1 DFQATT and CDR2 SNEGSKA come from the germline V gene (reference sequence). Trimming took off 5 bases at V and 5 bases at J, with 20 bases between the two ends. The CDR3 sequence is 15 residues long. The CDR3 sequence is CSAPDRRGRQDTQYF. CDR3 sequence (DNA): TGCAGTGCTCCTGATAGGAGGGGGAGGCAAGATACGCAGTATTTT.

This clonotype was counted between two and nine times. The chain employs TRBV27 and TRBJ2-5; 7 bases match TRBD1. J lost 7 bases, V lost 6 bases, and 11 bases had no gene match. In germline, CDR1 is MNHEY, CDR2 SMNVEV (reference sequence). CDR3 length: 14 amino acids. The CDR3 coding sequence is TGTGCCAGCAGACTCGGAAGACAGGGTGGGACCCAGTACTTC. Amino acids: CASRLGRQGGTQYF.

This clonotype was observed at least ten times. The chain has TRBV15 and TRBJ2-1, with TRBD2 identical over 9 bases. The CDR3 has 16 residues. V lost 5 bases and J lost 0; bases outside the gene matches: 5. Germline V gene sequence: CDR1 LNHNV, CDR2 YYDKDF (reference sequence). The CDR3 reads CATSPGGRGSYNEQFF. DNA for the CDR3: TGTGCCACCAGCCCGGGCGGGAGGGGCTCCTACAATGAGCAGTTCTTC.

As to this clonotype: One base away lies a much larger clone, so this may be a sequencing read error. The rearrangement uses TRBV5-1 and TRBJ2-1; 10 bases are shared with TRBD2. Trimming removed 9 bases from V and 2 bases from J; junction bases left unmatched: 11. CDR1 and CDR2 from the germline V gene are SGHRS and YFSETQ. The CDR3 sequence is 16 residues long. DNA of the CDR3: TGCGCCACCAGGGGGACTAGCGCGTTCCCCTACAATGAGCAGTTCTTC. Translating it yields CATRGTSAFPYNEQFF.

This clonotype has at least ten counts. V and J are TRBV7-9 and TRBJ2-7, with TRBD1 matching over 10 bases. Unmatched junction bases numbered 8, after V lost 6 bases and J lost 3 bases. The CDR3 is 15 amino acids. In germline, CDR1 is SEHNR, CDR2 FQNEAQ (reference sequence). In nucleotides, the CDR3 is TGTGCCAGCAGGACCGGGACAGGGGCCTTCTACGAGCAGTACTTC. Its translation: CASRTGTGAFYEQYF.

Ten or more counts support this clonotype. The chain links TRBV25-1 to TRBJ2-4, with D perhaps given as TRBD1 or TRBD2 (5 bases each). Germline V gives CDR1 MGHDK, CDR2 SYGVNS. This CDR3 is built from 15 residues. Trimming stripped 5 bases from V and 8 bases from J, with 19 bases between. The CDR3 protein is CASSQSRDERDIQYF. CDR3 in DNA: TGTGCCAGCAGTCAAAGCCGGGACGAGAGGGACATTCAGTACTTC.